The clone carrying this TCR beta chain was seen many times. Template-switching 5'RACE yielded the TCR cDNA; a universal primer site and UMIs were added in the process. TCRdb independently ran MiXCR on the 5' RACE reads; one entry per CDR3 protein. The data show a few hundred thousand distinct CDR3 sequences, approximately 3.2% seen once. These data are taken from a study of T cells after yellow fever vaccination. Germline V lookup: CDR1 SGHTA, CDR2 FQGNSA. The CDR3 has 13 amino acids. Deletions cut 8 bases from V and 1 base from J, with 11 bases between. Sequencing used CD4+ T cells sorted from PBMCs, obtained 10 days after the yellow fever booster vaccination. This TCR was sampled from a young man who received the YFV17D yellow fever vaccine. V is TRBV7-2 and J is TRBJ2-5; no definite D call. The CDR3 spells CASRAATQETQYF. The CDR3 nucleotides read TGTGCCAGCCGGGCAGCAACCCAAGAGACCCAGTACTTC.